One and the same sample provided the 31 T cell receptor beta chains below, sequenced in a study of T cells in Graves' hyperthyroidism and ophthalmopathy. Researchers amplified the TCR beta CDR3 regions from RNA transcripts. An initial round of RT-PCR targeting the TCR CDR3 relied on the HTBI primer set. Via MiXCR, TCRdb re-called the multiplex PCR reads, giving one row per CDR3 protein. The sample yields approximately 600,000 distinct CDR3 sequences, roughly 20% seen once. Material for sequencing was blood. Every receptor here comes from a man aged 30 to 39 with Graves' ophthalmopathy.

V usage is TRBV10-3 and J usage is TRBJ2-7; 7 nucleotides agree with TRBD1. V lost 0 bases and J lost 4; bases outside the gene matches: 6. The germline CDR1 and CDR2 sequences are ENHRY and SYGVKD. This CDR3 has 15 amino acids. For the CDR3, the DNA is TGTGCCATCAGTGAGTCTTGGGGACAGAGATACGAGCAGTACTTC. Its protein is CAISESWGQRYEQYF.

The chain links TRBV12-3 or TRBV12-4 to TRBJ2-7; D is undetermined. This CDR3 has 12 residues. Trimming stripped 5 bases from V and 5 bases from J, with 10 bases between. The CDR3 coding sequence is TGTGCCAGCAGTCCCACCACTGACGAGCAGTACTTC. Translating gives CASSPTTDEQYF.

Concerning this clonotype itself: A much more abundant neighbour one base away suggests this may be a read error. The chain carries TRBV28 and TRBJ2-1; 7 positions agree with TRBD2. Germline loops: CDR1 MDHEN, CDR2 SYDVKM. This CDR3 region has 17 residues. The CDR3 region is CAISLKPTSPRETEQFF. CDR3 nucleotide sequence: TGTGCCATCAGTTTAAAACCGACTAGCCCCCGGGAGACTGAGCAGTTCTTC.

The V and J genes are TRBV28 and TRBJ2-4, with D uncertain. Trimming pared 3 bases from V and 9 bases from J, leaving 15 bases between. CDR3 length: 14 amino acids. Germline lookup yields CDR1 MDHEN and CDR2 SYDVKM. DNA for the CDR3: TGTGCCAGCAGTTTGCAACAGTTTCAGCCCATTCAGTACTTC. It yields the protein CASSLQQFQPIQYF. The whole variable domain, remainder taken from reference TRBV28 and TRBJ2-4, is DVKVTQSSRYLVKRTGEKVFLECVQDMDHENMFWYRQDPGLGLRLIYFSYDVKMKEKGDIPEGYSVSREKKERFSLILESASTNQTSMYLCASSLQQFQPIQYFGAGTRLSVL.

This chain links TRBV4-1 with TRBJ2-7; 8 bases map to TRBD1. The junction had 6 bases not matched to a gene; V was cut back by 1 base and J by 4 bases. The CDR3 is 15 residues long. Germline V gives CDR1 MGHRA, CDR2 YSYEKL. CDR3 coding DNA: TGCGCCAGCAGCCAAGCCAGGGGGCTTTCATACGAGCAGTACTTC. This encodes CASSQARGLSYEQYF.

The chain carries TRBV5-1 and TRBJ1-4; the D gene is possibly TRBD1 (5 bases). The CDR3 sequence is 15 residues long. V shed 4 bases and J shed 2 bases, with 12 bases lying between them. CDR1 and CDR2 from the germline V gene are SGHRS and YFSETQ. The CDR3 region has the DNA TGCGCCAGCAGCGATTCAGGGAGTACTAATGAAAAACTGTTTTTT. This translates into CASSDSGSTNEKLFF.

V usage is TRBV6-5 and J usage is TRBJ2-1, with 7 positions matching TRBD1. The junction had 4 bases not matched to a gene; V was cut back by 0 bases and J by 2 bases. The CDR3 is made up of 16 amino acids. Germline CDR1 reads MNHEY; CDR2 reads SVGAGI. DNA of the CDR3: TGTGCCAGCAGTTACTCTCCGACAGGGACCTACAATGAGCAGTTCTTC. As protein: CASSYSPTGTYNEQFF.

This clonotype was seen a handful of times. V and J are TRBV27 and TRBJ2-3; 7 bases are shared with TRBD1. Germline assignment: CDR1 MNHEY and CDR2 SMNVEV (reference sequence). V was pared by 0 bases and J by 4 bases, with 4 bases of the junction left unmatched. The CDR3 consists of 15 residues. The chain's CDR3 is CASSLSTGAPDTQYF. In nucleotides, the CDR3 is TGTGCCAGCAGTTTATCCACAGGGGCCCCAGATACGCAGTATTTT.

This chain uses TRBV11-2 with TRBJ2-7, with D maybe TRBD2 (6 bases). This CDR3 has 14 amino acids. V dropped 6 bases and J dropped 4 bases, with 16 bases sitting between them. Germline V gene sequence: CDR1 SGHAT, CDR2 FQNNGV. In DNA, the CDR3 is TGTGCCAGCAGATCGCCAGGGAGGAAGTACGAGCAGTACTTC. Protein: CASRSPGRKYEQYF.

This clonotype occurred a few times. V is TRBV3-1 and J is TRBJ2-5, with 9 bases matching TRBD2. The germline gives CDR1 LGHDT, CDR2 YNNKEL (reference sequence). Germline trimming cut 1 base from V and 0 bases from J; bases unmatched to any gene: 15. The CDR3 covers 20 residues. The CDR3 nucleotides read TGTGCCAGCAGCCAAGTAATCGGGCTAGCGGGACCTTCGAACCAAGAGACCCAGTACTTC. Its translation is CASSQVIGLAGPSNQETQYF.

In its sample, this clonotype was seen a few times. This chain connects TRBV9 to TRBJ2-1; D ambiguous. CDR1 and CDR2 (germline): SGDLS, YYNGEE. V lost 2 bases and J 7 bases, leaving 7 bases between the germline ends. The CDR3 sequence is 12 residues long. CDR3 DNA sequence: TGTGCCAGCAGCGTGAGATTTAATGAGCAGTTCTTC. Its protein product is CASSVRFNEQFF.

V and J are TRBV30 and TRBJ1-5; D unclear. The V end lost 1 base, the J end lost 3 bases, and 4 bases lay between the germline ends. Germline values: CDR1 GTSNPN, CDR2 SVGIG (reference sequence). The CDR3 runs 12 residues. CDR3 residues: CAWSDINQPQHF. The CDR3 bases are TGTGCCTGGAGTGATATCAATCAGCCCCAGCATTTT. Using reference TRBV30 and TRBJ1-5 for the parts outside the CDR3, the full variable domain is SQTIHQWPATLVQPVGSPLSLECTVEGTSNPNLYWYRQAAGRGLQLLFYSVGIGQISSEVPQNLSASRPQDRQFILSSKKLLLSDSGFYLCAWSDINQPQHFGDGTRLSIL.

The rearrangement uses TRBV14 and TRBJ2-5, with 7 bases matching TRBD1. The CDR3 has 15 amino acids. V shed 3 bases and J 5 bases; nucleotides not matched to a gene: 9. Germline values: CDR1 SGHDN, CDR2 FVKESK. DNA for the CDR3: TGTGCCAGCAGCCACGTAACAGGGGTTTGGGAGACCCAGTACTTC. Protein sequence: CASSHVTGVWETQYF.

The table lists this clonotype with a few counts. The CDR3 DNA follows: TGTGCCAGCAGCTATGCGGCCTCCGACTCTGGAAACACCATATATTTT. Translated, it gives CASSYAASDSGNTIYF. The chain uses TRBV7-8 and TRBJ1-3; D unresolved. CDR1 SGHVS and CDR2 FQNEAQ come from the germline V gene. This CDR3 is built from 16 residues. V lost 4 bases to trimming and J lost 0 bases, with 13 bases between them.

For the CDR3, the DNA is TGTGCCAGCAGTTACTCGATCCCACTTAACTACCCCGGAGCCTACGAGCAGTACTTC. Translating gives CASSYSIPLNYPGAYEQYF. The chain has TRBV6-5 and TRBJ2-7; no clear D gene. CDR3 length: 19 amino acids. V lost 0 bases and J lost 2, with 23 bases in between. Germline V lookup: CDR1 MNHEY, CDR2 SVGAGI.

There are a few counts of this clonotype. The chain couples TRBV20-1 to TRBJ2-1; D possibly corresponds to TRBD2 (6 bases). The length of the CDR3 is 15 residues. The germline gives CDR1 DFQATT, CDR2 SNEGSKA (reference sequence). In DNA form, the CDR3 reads TGCAGCCTCTCGGCGGGATACTACTCCTACAATGAGCAGTTCTTC. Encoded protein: CSLSAGYYSYNEQFF.

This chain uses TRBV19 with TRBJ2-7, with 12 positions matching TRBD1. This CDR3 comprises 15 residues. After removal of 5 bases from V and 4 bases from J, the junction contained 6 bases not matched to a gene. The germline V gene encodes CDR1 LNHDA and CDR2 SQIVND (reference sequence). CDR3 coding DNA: TGTGCCAGTAGTCAAGGGACAGGGGGCGCGTACGAGCAGTACTTC. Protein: CASSQGTGGAYEQYF.

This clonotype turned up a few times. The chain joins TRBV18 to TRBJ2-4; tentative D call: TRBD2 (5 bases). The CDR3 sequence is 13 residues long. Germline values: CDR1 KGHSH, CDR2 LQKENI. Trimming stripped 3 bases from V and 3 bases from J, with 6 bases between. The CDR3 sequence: CASSPEDKNIQYF. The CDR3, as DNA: TGTGCCAGCTCACCGGAGGACAAAAACATTCAGTACTTC.

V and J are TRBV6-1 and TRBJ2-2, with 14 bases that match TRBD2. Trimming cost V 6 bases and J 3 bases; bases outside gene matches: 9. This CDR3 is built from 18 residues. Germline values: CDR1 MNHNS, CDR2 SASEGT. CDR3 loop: CASSSGTSGSSDTGELFF. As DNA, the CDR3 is TGTGCCAGCAGCTCCGGGACTAGCGGGAGTTCGGACACCGGGGAGCTGTTTTTT.

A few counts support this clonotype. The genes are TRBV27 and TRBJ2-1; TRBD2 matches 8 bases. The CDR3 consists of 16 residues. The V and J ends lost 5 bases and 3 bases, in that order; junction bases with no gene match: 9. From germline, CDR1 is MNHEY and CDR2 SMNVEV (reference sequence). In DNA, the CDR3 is TGTGCCAGCAGTCCAGAAGCGGGAGTAATCTACAATGAGCAGTTCTTC. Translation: CASSPEAGVIYNEQFF.

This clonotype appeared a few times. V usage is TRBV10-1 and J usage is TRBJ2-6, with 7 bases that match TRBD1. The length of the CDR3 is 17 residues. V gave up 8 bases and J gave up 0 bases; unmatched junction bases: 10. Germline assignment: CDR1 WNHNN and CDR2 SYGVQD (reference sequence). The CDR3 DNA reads TGCGCCAGCCCCCGGACAGGATCGCGCTCTGGGGCCAACGTCCTGACTTTC. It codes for CASPRTGSRSGANVLTF.

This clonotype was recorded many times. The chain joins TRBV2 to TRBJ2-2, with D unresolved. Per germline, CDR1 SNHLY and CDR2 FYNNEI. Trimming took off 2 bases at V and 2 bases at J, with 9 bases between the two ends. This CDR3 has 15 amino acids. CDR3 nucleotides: TGTGCCAGCAGTGAAATCTCAGGAAACACCGGGGAGCTGTTTTTT. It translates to CASSEISGNTGELFF.

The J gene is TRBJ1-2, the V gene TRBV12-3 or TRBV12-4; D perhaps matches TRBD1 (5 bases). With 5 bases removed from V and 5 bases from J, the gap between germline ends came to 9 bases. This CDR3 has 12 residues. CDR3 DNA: TGTGCCAGCAGTCCAGACAGATATGGCTACACCTTC. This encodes CASSPDRYGYTF.

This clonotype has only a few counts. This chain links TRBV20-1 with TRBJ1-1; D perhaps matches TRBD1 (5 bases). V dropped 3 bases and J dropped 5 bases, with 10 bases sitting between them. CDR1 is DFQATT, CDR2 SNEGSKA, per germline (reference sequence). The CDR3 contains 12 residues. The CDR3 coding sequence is TGCAGTGCTAGTAAGGGGAAAACTGAAGCTTTCTTT. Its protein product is CSASKGKTEAFF.

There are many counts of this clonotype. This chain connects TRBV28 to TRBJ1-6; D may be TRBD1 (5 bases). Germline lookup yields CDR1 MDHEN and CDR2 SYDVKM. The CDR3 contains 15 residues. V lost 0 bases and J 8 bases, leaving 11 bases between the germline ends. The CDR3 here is CASSLWGTGYSPLHF. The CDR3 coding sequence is TGTGCCAGCAGTTTATGGGGGACGGGGTATTCACCCCTCCACTTT.

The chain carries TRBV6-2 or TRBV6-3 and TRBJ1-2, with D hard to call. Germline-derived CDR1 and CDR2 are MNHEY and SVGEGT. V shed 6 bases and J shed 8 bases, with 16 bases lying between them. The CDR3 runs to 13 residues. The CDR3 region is CASSRQQSVGYTF. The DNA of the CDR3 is TGTGCCAGCAGCCGCCAACAAAGTGTGGGCTACACCTTC.

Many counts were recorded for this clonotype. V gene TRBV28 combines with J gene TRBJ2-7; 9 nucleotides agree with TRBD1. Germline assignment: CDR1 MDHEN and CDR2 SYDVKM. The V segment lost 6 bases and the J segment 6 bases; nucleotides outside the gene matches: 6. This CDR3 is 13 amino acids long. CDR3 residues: CASSRRDRVEQYF. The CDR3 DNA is TGTGCCAGCAGCCGCCGGGACAGGGTCGAGCAGTACTTC.

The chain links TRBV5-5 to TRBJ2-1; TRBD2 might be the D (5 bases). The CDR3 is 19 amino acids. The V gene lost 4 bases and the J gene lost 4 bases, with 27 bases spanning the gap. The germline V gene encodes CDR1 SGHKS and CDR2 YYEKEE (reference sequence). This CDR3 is CASSQELRGAEMGYNEQFF. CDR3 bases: TGTGCCAGCAGCCAAGAATTGAGAGGAGCGGAGATGGGATACAATGAGCAGTTCTTC.

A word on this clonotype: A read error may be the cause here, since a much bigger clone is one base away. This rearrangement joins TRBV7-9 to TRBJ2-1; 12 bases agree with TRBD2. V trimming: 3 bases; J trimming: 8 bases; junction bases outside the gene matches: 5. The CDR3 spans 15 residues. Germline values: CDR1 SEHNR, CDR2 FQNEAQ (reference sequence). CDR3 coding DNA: TGTGCCAGCAGCTTGAGACTAGCGGGGGACCATGAGCAGTTCTTC. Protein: CASSLRLAGDHEQFF.

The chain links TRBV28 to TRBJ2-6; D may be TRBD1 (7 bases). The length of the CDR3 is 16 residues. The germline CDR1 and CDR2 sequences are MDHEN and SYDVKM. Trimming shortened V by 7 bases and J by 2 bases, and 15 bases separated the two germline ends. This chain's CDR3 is CASTLTGEAGANVLTF. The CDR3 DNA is TGTGCCAGCACCCTTACAGGGGAGGCTGGGGCCAACGTCCTGACTTTC.

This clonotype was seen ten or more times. Written as DNA, the CDR3 is TGCAGTGCCCTCAGGGATTATGGCGAGCAGTACTTC. It is translated as CSALRDYGEQYF. The chain uses TRBV20-1 and TRBJ2-7; tentative D call: TRBD1 (5 bases). V lost 6 bases to trimming and J lost 6 bases, with 15 bases between them. The CDR3 is 12 residues long. Germline V gives CDR1 DFQATT, CDR2 SNEGSKA (reference sequence).